Listed below are T cell receptor beta chains from one sample, sequenced in a study of CD8 T cells in ankylosing spondylitis. TCRdb re-called the 5' RACE reads through MiXCR, storing one row per CDR3 protein. The sample lists about 540,000 distinct CDR3 sequences, approximately 12% occurring once. Material for sequencing was blood, either unsorted or a sorted T cell fraction (not recorded which). All receptors derive from a male donor with ankylosing spondylitis. CDR3s include the opening cysteine and the closing phenylalanine or tryptophan. The order of the fields is clone size, J gene, V gene, D gene, CDR3 protein, CDR3 DNA. The D gene is left open where the match is weak. Rows give clone size only sometimes, using once, few, many, or a class for an expanded clone.

clone size: NA; J gene: TRBJ2-1; V gene: TRBV12-3/TRBV12-4; D gene: NA; CDR3 protein: CASSPGLTSYNEQFF; CDR3 DNA: TGTGCCAGCAGCCCGGGACTGACCTCCTACAATGAGCAGTTCTTC
clone size: few; J gene: TRBJ1-4; V gene: TRBV7-2; D gene: NA; CDR3 protein: CASSFIGSNEKLFF; CDR3 DNA: TGTGCCAGCAGCTTTATAGGGTCTAATGAAAAACTGTTTTTT
clone size: few; J gene: TRBJ2-1; V gene: TRBV2; D gene: NA; CDR3 protein: CASSGGAYNEQFF; CDR3 DNA: TGTGCCAGCAGCGGCGGGGCCTACAATGAGCAGTTCTTC
clone size: NA; J gene: TRBJ2-1; V gene: TRBV6-1; D gene: NA; CDR3 protein: CASSPFLGYNEQFF; CDR3 DNA: TGTGCCAGCAGTCCCTTTCTGGGTTACAATGAGCAGTTCTTC
clone size: few; J gene: TRBJ2-2; V gene: TRBV20-1; D gene: TRBD2; CDR3 protein: CSALEREDGGELFF; CDR3 DNA: TGCAGTGCTTTAGAGCGGGAAGACGGCGGGGAGCTGTTTTTT
clone size: NA; J gene: TRBJ2-7; V gene: TRBV6-5; D gene: NA; CDR3 protein: CASSYGGSGIYEQYF; CDR3 DNA: TGTGCCAGCAGTTACGGGGGCAGCGGAATCTACGAGCAGTACTTC
clone size: NA; J gene: TRBJ1-1; V gene: TRBV18; D gene: TRBD1; CDR3 protein: CASSLRTGVNANTEAFF; CDR3 DNA: TGTGCCAGCTCACTTCGGACAGGGGTCAATGCGAACACTGAAGCTTTCTTT
clone size: many; J gene: TRBJ2-7; V gene: TRBV12-3/TRBV12-4; D gene: NA; CDR3 protein: CASSWGAGEQYF; CDR3 DNA: TGTGCCAGCAGTTGGGGGGCTGGGGAGCAGTACTTC
clone size: NA; J gene: TRBJ2-7; V gene: TRBV5-1; D gene: NA; CDR3 protein: CASSLTNRDEQYF; CDR3 DNA: TGCGCCAGCAGCTTGACGAATCGGGACGAGCAGTACTTC
clone size: few; J gene: TRBJ2-6; V gene: TRBV5-1; D gene: NA; CDR3 protein: CASSLAPGMALSGANVLTF; CDR3 DNA: TGCGCCAGCAGCTTGGCCCCGGGCATGGCTCTTTCTGGGGCCAACGTCCTGACTTTC
clone size: NA; J gene: TRBJ2-7; V gene: TRBV2; D gene: TRBD2; CDR3 protein: CASRRTSGKSYEQYF; CDR3 DNA: TGTGCCAGCAGGAGAACTAGCGGAAAATCCTACGAGCAGTACTTC
clone size: few; J gene: TRBJ2-7; V gene: TRBV20-1; D gene: NA; CDR3 protein: CSARDRGRSYEQYF; CDR3 DNA: TGCAGTGCTAGAGATCGGGGACGCTCCTACGAGCAGTACTTC
clone size: many; J gene: TRBJ2-1; V gene: TRBV18; D gene: TRBD2; CDR3 protein: CASSPTSGYNEQFF; CDR3 DNA: TGTGCCAGCAGTCCCACTAGCGGCTACAATGAGCAGTTCTTC
clone size: NA; J gene: TRBJ2-1; V gene: TRBV7-9; D gene: NA; CDR3 protein: CASSPIPNEQFF; CDR3 DNA: TGTGCCAGCAGCCCAATTCCGAATGAGCAGTTCTTC
clone size: many; J gene: TRBJ1-1; V gene: TRBV29-1; D gene: TRBD1; CDR3 protein: CSVEGDSNTEAFF; CDR3 DNA: TGCAGCGTTGAAGGGGACAGTAACACTGAAGCTTTCTTT
clone size: few; J gene: TRBJ2-5; V gene: TRBV20-1; D gene: NA; CDR3 protein: CSALTRETGETQYF; CDR3 DNA: TGCAGTGCCTTAACTAGAGAAACGGGAGAGACCCAGTACTTC
clone size: NA; J gene: TRBJ2-1; V gene: TRBV20-1; D gene: TRBD2; CDR3 protein: CSATGNEREGFYNEQFF; CDR3 DNA: TGCAGTGCAACCGGTAATGAGCGGGAGGGCTTCTACAATGAGCAGTTCTTC
clone size: few; J gene: TRBJ2-3; V gene: TRBV3-1; D gene: TRBD2; CDR3 protein: CASSQEFGTSGATSTDTQYF; CDR3 DNA: TGTGCCAGCAGCCAAGAATTTGGGACTAGCGGGGCTACTAGCACAGATACGCAGTATTTT
clone size: NA; J gene: TRBJ2-1; V gene: TRBV7-2; D gene: NA; CDR3 protein: CASSLWDGYNEQFF; CDR3 DNA: TGTGCCAGCAGCTTGTGGGACGGATACAATGAGCAGTTCTTC
clone size: NA; J gene: TRBJ2-3; V gene: TRBV11-2; D gene: TRBD2; CDR3 protein: CASSPRDSGRVKDTQYF; CDR3 DNA: TGTGCCAGCAGCCCCAGGGACAGCGGGAGGGTTAAAGATACGCAGTATTTT
clone size: NA; J gene: TRBJ2-1; V gene: TRBV2; D gene: TRBD2; CDR3 protein: CASSGASGSLDEQFF; CDR3 DNA: TGTGCCAGCAGTGGCGCTAGCGGGAGTTTGGATGAGCAGTTCTTC
clone size: NA; J gene: TRBJ2-3; V gene: TRBV2; D gene: TRBD2; CDR3 protein: CATPGGAGGSLTDTQYF; CDR3 DNA: TGTGCCACCCCCGGGGGGGCAGGCGGGAGCCTCACAGATACGCAGTATTTT
clone size: many; J gene: TRBJ2-3; V gene: TRBV20-1; D gene: NA; CDR3 protein: CSAIEGPKSQYF; CDR3 DNA: TGCAGTGCTATTGAAGGACCGAAGTCGCAGTATTTT
clone size: few; J gene: TRBJ2-1; V gene: TRBV21-1; D gene: NA; CDR3 protein: CASVPRGHRGNEQFF; CDR3 DNA: TGTGCCAGCGTCCCCCGCGGCCACCGGGGCAATGAGCAGTTCTTC
clone size: many; J gene: TRBJ2-3; V gene: TRBV12-3/TRBV12-4; D gene: TRBD2; CDR3 protein: CASTPGGGGSSLSTDTQYF; CDR3 DNA: TGTGCCAGCACCCCGGGGGGGGGCGGGAGTAGTCTTAGCACAGATACGCAGTATTTT